This T cell receptor beta chain was sequenced during a study of somatic mutations in cytotoxic T cells in rheumatoid arthritis. The protocol was immunoSEQ multiplex PCR, while the TCRdb copy is restricted to in-frame clones and leaves out a portion. This sample has approximately 2,500 clones, with approximately 80% found just once. V was shortened by 1 base and J by 5 bases, with 7 bases between the two germline ends. In germline, CDR1 is SQVTM, CDR2 ANQGSEA. This CDR3 has 12 amino acids. The chain employs TRBV29-1 and TRBJ2-3; D might be TRBD2 (6 bases). Sequencing input: CD8+ T cells sorted from blood. This TCR was recovered from a man between 60 and 70 years old with rheumatoid arthritis. The CDR3 sequence is CSVEAGEDTQYF. The DNA of the CDR3 is TGCAGCGTTGAAGCGGGAGAAGATACGCAGTATTTT.